This TCR beta chain came from a study of T cell changes during pregnancy in multiple sclerosis (dated by TCRdb to the late 2010s). Notes on the research overall: The study examined how the T cell repertoire changed over the course of pregnancy in women with multiple sclerosis.

Receptor amplification or capture employed the immunoSEQ multiplex PCR assay. TCRdb took over this immuneACCESS table, retaining in-frame rearrangements with V and J assigned. Such tables are incomplete; in checked studies, under half of the missing clones stem from an unresolved V gene, and the remainder is unexplained. Recorded for this sample are around 34,000 clones; roughly nine tenths of them occurred a single time. The ten largest clones take up around 13% of the sample. The CDR3 runs 10 amino acids, cysteine and phenylalanine included. Only the CDR3 DNA stays, 30 bases, in frame from base 1. CDR1 DFQATT and CDR2 SNEGSKA are derived from the germline V gene (reference sequence). Deletion took 7 bases off V and 4 bases off J, with a span of 5 bases between the germline ends. Concerning this clone: The clone's antigen remains unknown. No base-level quality is on record; no much larger clone is a single base apart.

The receptor's source is a female donor with multiple sclerosis, enrolled in a pregnancy study. The sequence joins TRBV20-1 to TRBJ2-1; TRBD2 is a weak D gene call, 5 bases matching. This sample comprised CD8+ T cells from peripheral blood mononuclear cells, obtained in the first trimester of pregnancy. The CDR3: CSGGYNEQFF. The DNA sequence is given as TGCAGTGGAGGGTACAATGAGCAGTTCTTC.